The rows below give T cell receptor beta chains drawn from one sample of a study of identical twins. MiXCR was run by TCRdb on the 5' RACE reads, yielding one entry per CDR3 protein. Among about 720,000 distinct CDR3 sequences, about 20% were seen once, and the ten largest hold around 14%. These data are also associated with another study on T cells expressing NK-cell markers.

The sample taken for sequencing was PBMCs. The receptors stem from a woman between 18 and 29 years old in good health. CDR3s include the opening cysteine and the closing phenylalanine or tryptophan. A D gene is named only where the DNA matches it firmly. Clone size appears in some rows only: once, few, many, or a class for an expanded clone.

DNA: TGCGCCAGCAGCCAGGACAGGGGAAACTCTGGGGCCAACGTCCTGACTTTC
CDR3: CASSQDRGNSGANVLTF
V: TRBV4-3
size: -
D: TRBD1
J: TRBJ2-6

DNA: TGTGCCAGCAGCTTAGAGCGGCAGTATAATGAAAAACTGTTTTTT
CDR3: CASSLERQYNEKLFF
V: TRBV11-3
size: -
D: -
J: TRBJ1-4

DNA: TGTGCCAGCACCAGCATGGGTTACAATGAGCAGTTCTTC
CDR3: CASTSMGYNEQFF
V: TRBV5-5
size: -
D: -
J: TRBJ2-1

DNA: TGCAGTGCTAGAGCCCCTGATGGCACAGATACGCAGTATTTT
CDR3: CSARAPDGTDTQYF
V: TRBV20-1
size: -
D: -
J: TRBJ2-3

DNA: TGTGCCAGCACCCAGCGGGGTAGGGTAGATACGCAGTATTTT
CDR3: CASTQRGRVDTQYF
V: TRBV12-3/TRBV12-4
size: -
D: TRBD2
J: TRBJ2-3

DNA: TGTGCCAGCAGTGCCACCGGCCCTAGCTCCTACAATGAGCAGTTCTTC
CDR3: CASSATGPSSYNEQFF
V: TRBV25-1
size: few
D: -
J: TRBJ2-1

DNA: TGTGCCAGCAGCATGTCCGGGACTCCTCCCTACGAGCAGTACTTC
CDR3: CASSMSGTPPYEQYF
V: TRBV5-4
size: -
D: -
J: TRBJ2-7

DNA: -
CDR3: CTSSQIGVAGGSGELFF
V: TRBV1
size: -
D: -
J: TRBJ2-2

DNA: TGTGCCAGCAACCCGGGGGGCTCTACCTACGAGCAGTACTTC
CDR3: CASNPGGSTYEQYF
V: TRBV9
size: -
D: -
J: TRBJ2-7

DNA: TGTGCCAGCAGCGGGGTCTTGGGGTCCGCGAACACCGGGGAGCTGTTTTTT
CDR3: CASSGVLGSANTGELFF
V: TRBV5-6
size: -
D: -
J: TRBJ2-2

DNA: TGTGCCAGCAGCTTAACGCTGGACAATGAGCAGTTCTTC
CDR3: CASSLTLDNEQFF
V: TRBV7-3
size: -
D: -
J: TRBJ2-1

DNA: TGCGCCAGCAGCCATACAGGGGCCCAGACCCAGTACTTC
CDR3: CASSHTGAQTQYF
V: TRBV5-1
size: -
D: TRBD1
J: TRBJ2-5

DNA: TGCAGTGCTAGAGACCTAAAGACCTCCTCTTACAATGAGCAGTTCTTC
CDR3: CSARDLKTSSYNEQFF
V: TRBV20-1
size: few
D: -
J: TRBJ2-1

DNA: TGTGCCAGCAGCTTGTCCCACCAGCAGGGTCGAGAGACCCAGTACTTC
CDR3: CASSLSHQQGRETQYF
V: TRBV7-9
size: -
D: -
J: TRBJ2-5

DNA: TGTGCCAGCAGCTTAGGTCCCGTTAGGGAGTATGGCTACACCTTC
CDR3: CASSLGPVREYGYTF
V: TRBV7-9
size: few
D: -
J: TRBJ1-2

DNA: TGCAGTGCTAGCCGGGCATTGGAAACGCAGTATTTT
CDR3: CSASRALETQYF
V: TRBV20-1
size: few
D: -
J: TRBJ2-3

DNA: TGCGCCAGCAGCTGGCAGGGGTCAGGGCCAGGCTACACCTTC
CDR3: CASSWQGSGPGYTF
V: TRBV5-1
size: -
D: -
J: TRBJ1-2

DNA: TGTGCCAGCAGCTTGCGAATCTACGAGCAGTACTTC
CDR3: CASSLRIYEQYF
V: TRBV7-2
size: many
D: -
J: TRBJ2-7

DNA: TGCGCCAGCAGCTCACATCCAGGGAAAGGCGAGCAGTACTTC
CDR3: CASSSHPGKGEQYF
V: TRBV5-1
size: many
D: -
J: TRBJ2-7

DNA: TGTGCCACCAGCAGAAGAGGGGACAGGGTATTCAATGAGCAGTTCTTC
CDR3: CATSRRGDRVFNEQFF
V: TRBV15
size: few
D: TRBD1
J: TRBJ2-1

DNA: TGTGCCAGCAGCTTCCGTCCTCAGGGACCCTACAATGAGCAGTTCTTC
CDR3: CASSFRPQGPYNEQFF
V: TRBV7-3
size: -
D: -
J: TRBJ2-1

DNA: TGTGCCAGCACCCTCAGTGGGGCCCGAGAGACCCAGTACTTC
CDR3: CASTLSGARETQYF
V: TRBV6-2/TRBV6-3
size: many
D: -
J: TRBJ2-5

DNA: TGTGCCAGCAGCCGAAAATTCCTAGCGGGGGTTTACAATGAGCAGTTCTTC
CDR3: CASSRKFLAGVYNEQFF
V: TRBV7-9
size: -
D: TRBD2
J: TRBJ2-1